This TCR beta chain was sequenced in a study of breast tumors, draining lymph nodes, adjacent tissues. Overall study results and limits: Tumor repertoires ranked between lymph nodes and nontumor tissue in diversity, with V and J gene preferences. Findings are consistent with lymph node origin and intratumoral expansion of most tumor T cells.

The V gene's germline CDR1 is GTSNPN and CDR2 SVGIG (reference sequence). The CDR3 has 17 residues. With respect to this clonotype: Its antigen is not identified. One end of the junction fails to match germline, which may point to a read error.

TCRdb ran MiXCR on the multiplex PCR reads and lists one entry per CDR3 protein. The profile shows fewer than 250,000 distinct CDR3 sequences, approximately 31% of them singletons. Samples came from axillary lymph nodes draining the breast cancer. The clonotype was recovered from a female donor with breast cancer. Some clones in this sample may be carry-over from other donors' samples. This rearrangement joins TRBV30 to TRBJ1-5; D not certain. The sequenced sample was axillary lymph node tissue. The chain's CDR3 is CARSVADGARSNQPQHF. CDR3 nucleotide sequence: TGTGCCCGGAGTGTTGCGGACGGAGCAAGAAGCAATCAGCCCCAGCATTTT. The full variable domain, rest sourced from reference TRBV30 and TRBJ1-5, is SQTIHQWPATLVQPVGSPLSLECTVEGTSNPNLYWYRQAAGRGLQLLFYSVGIGQISSEVPQNLSASRPQDRQFILSSKKLLLSDSGFYLCARSVADGARSNQPQHFGDGTRLSIL.